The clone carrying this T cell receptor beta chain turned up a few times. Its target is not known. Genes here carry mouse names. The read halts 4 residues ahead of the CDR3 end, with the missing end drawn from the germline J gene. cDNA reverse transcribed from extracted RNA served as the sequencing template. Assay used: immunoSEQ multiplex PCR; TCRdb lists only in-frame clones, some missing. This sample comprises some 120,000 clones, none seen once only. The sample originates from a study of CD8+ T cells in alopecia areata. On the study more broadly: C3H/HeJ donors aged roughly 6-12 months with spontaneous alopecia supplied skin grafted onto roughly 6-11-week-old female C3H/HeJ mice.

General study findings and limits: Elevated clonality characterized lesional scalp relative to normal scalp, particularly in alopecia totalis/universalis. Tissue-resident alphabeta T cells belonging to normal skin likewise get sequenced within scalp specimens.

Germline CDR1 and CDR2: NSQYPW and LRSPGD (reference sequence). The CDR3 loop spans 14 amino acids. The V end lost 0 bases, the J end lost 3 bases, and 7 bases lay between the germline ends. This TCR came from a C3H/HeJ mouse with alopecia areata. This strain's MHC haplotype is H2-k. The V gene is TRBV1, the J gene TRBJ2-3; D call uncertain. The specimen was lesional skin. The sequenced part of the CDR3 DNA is TGCACCTGCAGTGCAGAAGTCACAGCAGAA. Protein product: CTCSAEVTAE. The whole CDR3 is CTCSAEVTAETLYF. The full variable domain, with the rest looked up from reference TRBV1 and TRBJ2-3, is VTLLEQNPRWRLVPRGQAVNLRCILKNSQYPWMSWYQQDLQKQLQWLFTLRSPGDKEVKSLPGADYLATRVTDTELRLQVANMSQGRTLYCTCSAEVTAETLYFGSGTRLTVL.